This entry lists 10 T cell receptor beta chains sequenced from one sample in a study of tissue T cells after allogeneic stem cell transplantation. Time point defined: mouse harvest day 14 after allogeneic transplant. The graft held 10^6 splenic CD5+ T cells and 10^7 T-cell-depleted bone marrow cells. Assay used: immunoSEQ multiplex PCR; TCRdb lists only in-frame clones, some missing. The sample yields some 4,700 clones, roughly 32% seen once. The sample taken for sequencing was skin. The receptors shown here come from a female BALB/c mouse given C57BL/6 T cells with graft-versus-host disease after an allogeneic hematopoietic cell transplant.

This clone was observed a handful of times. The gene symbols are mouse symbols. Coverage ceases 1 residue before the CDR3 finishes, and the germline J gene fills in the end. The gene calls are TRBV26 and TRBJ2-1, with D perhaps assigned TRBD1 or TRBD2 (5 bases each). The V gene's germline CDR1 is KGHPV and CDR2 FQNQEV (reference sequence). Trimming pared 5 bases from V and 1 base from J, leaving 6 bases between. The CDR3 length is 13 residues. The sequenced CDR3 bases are TGTGCCAGCAGTAGGGACAACTATGCTGAGCAGTTC. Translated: CASSRDNYAEQF. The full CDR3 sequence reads CASSRDNYAEQFF. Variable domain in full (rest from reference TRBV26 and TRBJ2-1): NSKVIQTPRYLVKGQGQKAKMRCIPEKGHPVVFWYQQNKNNEFKFLINFQNQEVLQQIDMTEKRFSAECPSNSPCSLEIQSSEAGDSALYLCASSRDNYAEQFFGPGTRLTVL.

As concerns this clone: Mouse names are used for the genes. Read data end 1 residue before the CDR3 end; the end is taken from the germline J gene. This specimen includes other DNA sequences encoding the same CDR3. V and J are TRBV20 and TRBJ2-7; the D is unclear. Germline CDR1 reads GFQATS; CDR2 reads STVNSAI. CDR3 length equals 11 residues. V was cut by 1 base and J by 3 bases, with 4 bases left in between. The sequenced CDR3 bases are TGTGGTGCTAGGGGAGGCTATGAACAGTAC. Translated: CGARGGYEQY. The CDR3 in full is CGARGGYEQYF.

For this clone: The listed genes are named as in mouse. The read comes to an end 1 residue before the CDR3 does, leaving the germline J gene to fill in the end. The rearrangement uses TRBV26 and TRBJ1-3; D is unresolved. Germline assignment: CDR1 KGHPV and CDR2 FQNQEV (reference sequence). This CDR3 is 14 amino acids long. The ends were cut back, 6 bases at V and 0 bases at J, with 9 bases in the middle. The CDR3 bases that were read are TGTGCCAGCAGACAGACACCTTCTGGAAATACGCTCTAT. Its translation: CASRQTPSGNTLY. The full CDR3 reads CASRQTPSGNTLYF.

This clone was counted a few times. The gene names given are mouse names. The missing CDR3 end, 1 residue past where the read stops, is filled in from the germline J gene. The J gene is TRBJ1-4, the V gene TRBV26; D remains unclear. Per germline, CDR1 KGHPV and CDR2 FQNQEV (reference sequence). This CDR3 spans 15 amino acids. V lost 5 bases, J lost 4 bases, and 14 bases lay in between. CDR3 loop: CASSWTGALNERLFF. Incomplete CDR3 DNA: TGTGCCAGCAGTTGGACGGGAGCCCTCAACGAAAGATTATTT.

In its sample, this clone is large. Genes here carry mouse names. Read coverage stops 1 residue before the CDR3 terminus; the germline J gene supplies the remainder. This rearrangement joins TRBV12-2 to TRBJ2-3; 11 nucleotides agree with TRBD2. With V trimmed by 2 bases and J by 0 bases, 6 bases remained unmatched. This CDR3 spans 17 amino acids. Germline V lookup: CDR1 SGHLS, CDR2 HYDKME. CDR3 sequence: CASSHDWGGSSAETLYF. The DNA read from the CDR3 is TGTGCCAGCTCTCACGACTGGGGGGGATCTAGTGCAGAAACGCTGTAT.

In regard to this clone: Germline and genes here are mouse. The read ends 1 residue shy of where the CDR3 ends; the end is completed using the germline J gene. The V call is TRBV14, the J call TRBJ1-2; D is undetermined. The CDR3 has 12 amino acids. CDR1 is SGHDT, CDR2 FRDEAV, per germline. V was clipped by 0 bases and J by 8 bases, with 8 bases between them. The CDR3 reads CASSFLGSDYTF. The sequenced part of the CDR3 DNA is TGTGCCAGCAGTTTCTTAGGGTCAGACTACACC. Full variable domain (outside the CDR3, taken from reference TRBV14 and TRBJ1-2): EAGVTQSPRYAVLQEGQAVSFWCDPISGHDTLYWYQQPRDQGPQLLVYFRDEAVIDNSQLPSDRFSAVRPKGTNSTLKIQSAKQGDTATYLCASSFLGSDYTFGSGTRLLVI.

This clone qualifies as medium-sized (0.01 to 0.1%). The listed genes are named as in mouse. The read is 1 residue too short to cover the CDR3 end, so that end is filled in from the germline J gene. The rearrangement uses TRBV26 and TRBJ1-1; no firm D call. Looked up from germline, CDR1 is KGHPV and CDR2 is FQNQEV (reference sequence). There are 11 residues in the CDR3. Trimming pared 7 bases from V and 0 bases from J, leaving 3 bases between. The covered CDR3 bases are TGTGCCAGCACACAGAACACAGAAGTCTTC. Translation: CASTQNTEVF. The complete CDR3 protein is CASTQNTEVFF.

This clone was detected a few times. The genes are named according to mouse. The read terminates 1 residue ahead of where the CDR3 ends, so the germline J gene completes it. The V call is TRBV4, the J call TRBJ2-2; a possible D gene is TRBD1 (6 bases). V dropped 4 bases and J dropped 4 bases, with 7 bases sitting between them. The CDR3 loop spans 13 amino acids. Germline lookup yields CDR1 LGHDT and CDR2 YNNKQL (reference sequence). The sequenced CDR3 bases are TGTGCCAGCAGCTTCAGGGGCACCGGGCAGCTCTAC. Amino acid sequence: CASSFRGTGQLY. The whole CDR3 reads CASSFRGTGQLYF.

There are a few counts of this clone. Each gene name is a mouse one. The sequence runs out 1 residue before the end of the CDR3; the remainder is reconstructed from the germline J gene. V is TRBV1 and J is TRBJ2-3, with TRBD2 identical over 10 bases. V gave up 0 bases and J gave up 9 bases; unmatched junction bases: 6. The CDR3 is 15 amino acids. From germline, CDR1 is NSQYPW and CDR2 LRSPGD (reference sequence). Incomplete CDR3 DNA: TGCACCTGCAGTGCAGATGGCTGGGGGGGCGGGACGCTGTAT. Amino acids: CTCSADGWGGGTLY. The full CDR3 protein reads CTCSADGWGGGTLYF.

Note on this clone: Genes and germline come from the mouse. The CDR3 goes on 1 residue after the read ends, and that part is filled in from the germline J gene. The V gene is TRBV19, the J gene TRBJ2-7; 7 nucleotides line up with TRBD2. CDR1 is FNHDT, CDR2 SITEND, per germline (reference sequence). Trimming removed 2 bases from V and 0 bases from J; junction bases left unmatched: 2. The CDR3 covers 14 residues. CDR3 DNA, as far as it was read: TGTGCCAGCAGTATGGGACTGAGCTCCTATGAACAGTAC. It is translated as CASSMGLSSYEQY. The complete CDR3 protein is CASSMGLSSYEQYF.